The 2 T cell receptor beta chains below were found in one sample sequenced in a study of technical replicates of blood from a handful of donors. The repertoire was sequenced with immunoSEQ multiplex PCR; TCRdb's copy has only in-frame clones and lacks some. The table lists about 100,000 clones, around 95% of them singletons. Sequenced material: T cells isolated from PBMCs. The receptor source for this set is a human donor in good health.

The gene calls are TRBV5-1 and TRBJ2-7; tentatively, D is TRBD2 (6 bases). Trimming removed 3 bases at V and 0 bases at J, with 10 bases between. CDR1 SGHRS and CDR2 YFSETQ come from the germline V gene. The CDR3 contains 14 residues. The CDR3 coding sequence is TGCGCCAGCAGCTATGGGACTCTCTCCTACGAGCAGTACTTC. It encodes CASSYGTLSYEQYF.

V usage is TRBV11-2 and J usage is TRBJ2-1; 10 positions match TRBD2. The trim removed 5 bases at V and 8 bases at J, leaving 9 bases unmatched. This CDR3 contains 15 residues. Germline V gene lookup returns CDR1 SGHAT and CDR2 FQNNGV. The CDR3 is CASSTGTSDRDEQFF. CDR3 sequence (DNA): TGTGCCAGCAGCACCGGGACTAGCGATCGGGATGAGCAGTTCTTC.